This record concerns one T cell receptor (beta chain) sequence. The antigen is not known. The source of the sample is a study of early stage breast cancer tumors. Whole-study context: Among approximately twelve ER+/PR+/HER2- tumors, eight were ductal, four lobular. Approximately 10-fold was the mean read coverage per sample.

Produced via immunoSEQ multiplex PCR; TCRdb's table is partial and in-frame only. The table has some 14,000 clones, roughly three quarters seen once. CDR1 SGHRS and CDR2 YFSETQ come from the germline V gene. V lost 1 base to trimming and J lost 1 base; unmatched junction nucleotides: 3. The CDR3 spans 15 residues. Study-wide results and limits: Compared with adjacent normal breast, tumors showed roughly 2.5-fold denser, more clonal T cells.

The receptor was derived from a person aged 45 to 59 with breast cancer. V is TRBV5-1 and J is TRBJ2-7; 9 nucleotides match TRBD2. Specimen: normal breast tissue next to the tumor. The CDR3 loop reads CASSLLAGGSYEQYF. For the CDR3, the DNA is TGCGCCAGCAGCTTGTTGGCGGGGGGGTCCTACGAGCAGTACTTC.